The rows below give T cell receptor beta chains drawn from one sample of a study of shared clonotypes between healthy human individuals. Only in-frame clones appear in the TCRdb table, and some are missing; sequencing was by immunoSEQ multiplex PCR. The sample lists some 2 million clones; just under 95% were seen once. Sequenced input: naive CD8+ T cells sorted from blood. Receptors were obtained from a young man in good health. The CDR3 runs from the conserved cysteine through the conserved F or W. A D gene is named only where the DNA matches it firmly. Size values are once, few and many counts, or a class for expanded clones, and some rows have none.

D	V	size	J	DNA	CDR3
TRBD2	TRBV4-1	NA	TRBJ2-2	TGCGCCAGCAGCCAAAGAGCCGGGACTAGTATCGCCGGGGAGCTGTTTTTT	CASSQRAGTSIAGELFF
TRBD2	TRBV4-2	NA	TRBJ2-3	TGTGCCAGCAGCCAAGATCTAGCGGGGTATACGACAGATACGCAGTATTTT	CASSQDLAGYTTDTQYF
NA	TRBV2	NA	TRBJ1-2	TGTGCCAGCAGTGAAGCGAGGGGACAACCTTCTAACTATGGCTACACCTTC	CASSEARGQPSNYGYTF
NA	TRBV27	NA	TRBJ2-7	TGTGCCAGCAGTTTATACGGGAGTGCCTACGAGCAGTACTTC	CASSLYGSAYEQYF
TRBD2	TRBV7-9	NA	TRBJ2-6	TGTGCCAGCGATCTAGCGGGGTCTGGGGCCAACGTCCTGACTTTC	CASDLAGSGANVLTF
NA	TRBV4-1	few	TRBJ1-2	TGCGCCGCCACGGGCGGGATTAACTATGGCTACACCTTC	CAATGGINYGYTF
TRBD2	TRBV19	NA	TRBJ2-7	TGTGCCAGTTCCGCTGGACTAGCGGAGTTCTACGAGCAGTACTTC	CASSAGLAEFYEQYF
NA	TRBV11-2	NA	TRBJ2-7	TGTGCCAGCAGCTTAGTGTCCTCCTACGAGCAGTACTTC	CASSLVSSYEQYF
NA	TRBV19	NA	TRBJ1-6	TGTGCCAGTTTACAGGGTGGCAGTTCACCCCTCCACTTT	CASLQGGSSPLHF
TRBD1	TRBV30	NA	TRBJ1-1	TGTGCCTGGATCGGGACAGGGGACACTGAAGCTTTCTTT	CAWIGTGDTEAFF
TRBD1	TRBV28	NA	TRBJ2-5	TGTGCCAGCAGTTTGACAGGGACAGGGTGGACGGAGACCCAGTACTTC	CASSLTGTGWTETQYF
TRBD1	TRBV29-1	NA	TRBJ2-7	TGCAGCGTTGGGGACAGGACCTACGAGCAGTACTTC	CSVGDRTYEQYF
TRBD1	TRBV7-9	NA	TRBJ1-4	TGTGCCAGCAGCTTCGGGACAGGGGGCACTAATGAAAAACTGTTTTTT	CASSFGTGGTNEKLFF
TRBD2	TRBV6-5	NA	TRBJ2-1	TGTGCCAGCAGTTTCACTAGCGGGTGGAATGAGCAGTTCTTC	CASSFTSGWNEQFF
TRBD1	TRBV9	once	TRBJ2-7	TGTGCCAGCAATCTTGCCGGACAGGGCTACGAGCAGTACTTC	CASNLAGQGYEQYF
NA	TRBV5-8	NA	TRBJ2-7	TGTGCCAGCAGTTATTCGGGGGACCCTGGATCCTACGAGCAGTACTTC	CASSYSGDPGSYEQYF
NA	TRBV11-3	NA	TRBJ2-7	TGTGCCAGCAGCTTTTCTCAGATGGCCTACGAGCAGTACTTC	CASSFSQMAYEQYF
NA	TRBV29-1	NA	TRBJ2-1	TGCAGCGTTTTTCGGGGGAACAATGAGCAGTTCTTC	CSVFRGNNEQFF
NA	TRBV4-3	NA	TRBJ2-3	TGCGCCAGCAGCCAATCCCGCACAGATACGCAGTATTTT	CASSQSRTDTQYF
NA	TRBV5-6	NA	TRBJ2-1	TGTGCCAGCAGCTTAGGAAGCGGGTACAATGAGCAGTTCTTC	CASSLGSGYNEQFF
TRBD1	TRBV18	NA	TRBJ1-2	TGTGCCAGCTCACACCCGACAGGGGACGTCTATGGCTACACCTTC	CASSHPTGDVYGYTF
NA	TRBV28	NA	TRBJ2-7	TGTGCCAGCAGTTTATTAGGAGAAAGAGGCTACGAGCAGTACTTC	CASSLLGERGYEQYF
NA	TRBV10-3	NA	TRBJ1-1	TGTGCCATCAGTGAGTCTAAAGCATCAAGTTTTGTCGAAGCTTTCTTT	CAISESKASSFVEAFF
TRBD2	TRBV6-6	NA	TRBJ2-7	TGTGCCAGCACGGGGGGGCCCTTGGACGAGCAGTACTTC	CASTGGPLDEQYF
TRBD1	TRBV9	NA	TRBJ2-6	TGTGCCAGCAGCGCGACAGGGGATGGGGCCAACGTCCTGACTTTC	CASSATGDGANVLTF
NA	TRBV29-1	once	TRBJ2-7	TGCAGCGCCTTCGCGACTTCGGGCGAGCAGTACTTC	CSAFATSGEQYF
NA	TRBV9	NA	TRBJ2-7	TGTGCCAGCAGCGTAGATAGTACCGCCTACGAGCAGTACTTC	CASSVDSTAYEQYF
NA	TRBV7-6	NA	TRBJ2-3	TGTGCCAGCAGCTTAGATGTCACAGATACGCAGTATTTT	CASSLDVTDTQYF
NA	TRBV27	NA	TRBJ2-3	TGTGCCAGCAGTCCCATGTGGGGGGCGGGGGAAGATACGCAGTATTTT	CASSPMWGAGEDTQYF
TRBD1	TRBV5-1	NA	TRBJ1-1	TGCGCCAGCAGCTTGGGACAGGGACTGAACACTGAAGCTTTCTTT	CASSLGQGLNTEAFF
TRBD1	TRBV11-2	NA	TRBJ2-7	TGTGCCAGCAGCCCGGGACAGACTTCCTACGAGCAGTACTTC	CASSPGQTSYEQYF
NA	TRBV7-2	NA	TRBJ2-5	TGTGCCAGCAGCTTAGATAGGGAGACCCAGTACTTC	CASSLDRETQYF
NA	TRBV27	NA	TRBJ1-1	TGTGCCAGCAGTTTACAGGGTACTGAAGCTTTCTTT	CASSLQGTEAFF
NA	TRBV19	NA	TRBJ2-7	TGTGCCAGTAGTATCCAGGGAACTTCCTACGAGCAGTACTTC	CASSIQGTSYEQYF
TRBD2	TRBV27	NA	TRBJ2-5	TGTGCCAGCAGTTCCTCGACTGTTGCGGGGGGGCCAGGGGAGACCCAGTACTTC	CASSSSTVAGGPGETQYF
NA	TRBV5-1	NA	TRBJ2-2	TGCGCCAGCAGGAAAGTCATTGACACCGGGGAGCTGTTTTTT	CASRKVIDTGELFF
NA	TRBV10-3	NA	TRBJ2-1	TGTGCCATCAGTGAGTCGGGGGACTCCTACAATGAGCAGTTCTTC	CAISESGDSYNEQFF
NA	TRBV30	NA	TRBJ1-2	TGTGCCTGGACCGGTGGACATAACTATGGCTACACCTTC	CAWTGGHNYGYTF
TRBD2	TRBV6-5	NA	TRBJ2-4	TGTGCCAGCAGGGGAGGGGTACTCTACAACATTCAGTACTTC	CASRGGVLYNIQYF
NA	TRBV19	NA	TRBJ2-5	TGTGCCAGTAGTGGTACTTGGGGGACCCAGTACTTC	CASSGTWGTQYF
NA	TRBV28	NA	TRBJ1-1	TGTGCCAGCAGTCCCCTTGTGGGATCCTCTGAAGCTTTCTTT	CASSPLVGSSEAFF